This TCR beta chain was documented in a study of shared clonotypes between healthy human individuals. There are 16 residues in the CDR3. V was clipped by 0 bases and J by 4 bases, with 12 bases between them. CDR1 and CDR2 from the germline V gene are LGHNA and YSLEER. CD8 cells regarded as naive lacked CD45RO, were positively chosen for CCR7, and omitted terminally differentiated effector memory CD45RA+ cells. Study-wide points: Naive subsets generally had larger estimated richness than memory subsets. Deeper or shallower sequencing was expected to change how clonotypes are shared among donors.

Comment on this clone: Its antigen is unknown.

Clones were sequenced by immunoSEQ multiplex PCR, and TCRdb holds only the in-frame ones, with some missing. The data show a few million clones, about 93% seen once. This rearrangement joins TRBV4-3 to TRBJ2-2, with D maybe TRBD1 (6 bases). Sequenced sample: naive CD8+ T cells from PBMCs. This clonotype was sampled from a man aged 18 to 35 in good health. Some clones in this sample may be carry-over from other donors' samples. For the CDR3, the DNA is TGCGCCAGCAGCCAAGAAAACAGGGTTAGCACCGGGGAGCTGTTTTTT. Amino acids: CASSQENRVSTGELFF.